Listed below are T cell receptor beta chains from one sample, sequenced in a study of T-cell reconstitution after alpha-beta-depleted transplantation in children. TCRdb recomputed calls from the PCR reads with MiXCR, one row per CDR3 protein. There are approximately 500,000 distinct CDR3 sequences in the sample; 20% to 30% occur only once, and about a third lies in the top ten. The specimen comprised PBMCs, sampled before TCRalphabeta/CD19-depleted stem cell transplant. These receptors all come from a boy under two years old with Wiskott-Aldrich syndrome, due to receive a stem cell transplant. The CDR3 runs from the conserved cysteine through the conserved F or W. The order of the fields is V gene, J gene, D gene, clone size, CDR3 protein, CDR3 DNA. A D gene is named only where the DNA matches it firmly. Expanded clones are given a class, and other clones once, few, many or no size at all.

TRBV7-9	TRBJ2-1	-	-	CASSLPSGTGSYNEQFF	TGTGCCAGCAGCCTACCTTCCGGGACCGGCTCCTACAATGAGCAGTTCTTC
TRBV25-1	TRBJ2-1	-	-	CASSEAGTHNEQFF	TGTGCCAGCAGTGAAGCCGGGACTCACAATGAGCAGTTCTTC
TRBV20-1	TRBJ1-4	TRBD1	-	CSAREGQGNEKLFF	TGCAGTGCTAGAGAGGGACAGGGTAATGAAAAACTGTTTTTT
TRBV6-5	TRBJ2-1	TRBD1	few	CASSYSTGSSYNEQFF	TGTGCCAGCAGTTACTCGACAGGGAGCTCCTACAATGAGCAGTTCTTC
TRBV5-1	TRBJ2-1	TRBD2	many	CASSPRLAGGSYNEQFF	TGCGCCAGCAGCCCTAGACTAGCGGGAGGGTCCTACAATGAGCAGTTCTTC
TRBV15	TRBJ2-7	-	few	CATSRDLVKSFYEQYF	TGTGCCACCAGCAGAGATCTAGTGAAGTCATTCTACGAGCAGTACTTC
TRBV5-1	TRBJ2-3	TRBD2	-	CASSLAPLAGGHDTQYF	TGCGCCAGCAGCTTGGCCCCCTTAGCGGGAGGCCATGATACGCAGTATTTT
TRBV24-1	TRBJ2-7	TRBD1	-	CATSDHGTGHPYEQYF	TGTGCCACCAGTGACCACGGGACAGGGCACCCCTACGAGCAGTACTTC
TRBV28	TRBJ2-7	TRBD2	few	CACRSGRGEQYF	TGTGCCTGCCGAAGCGGGAGAGGCGAGCAGTACTTC
TRBV20-1	TRBJ2-3	TRBD2	-	CGARELAGASDTQYF	TGCGGTGCTAGAGAGCTAGCGGGAGCATCAGATACGCAGTATTTT
TRBV5-1	TRBJ2-3	TRBD2	few	CASIPLLAECTDTQYF	TGCGCCAGTATACCATTACTAGCGGAATGCACAGATACGCAGTATTTT
TRBV7-6	TRBJ2-1	TRBD2	-	CASSLALQTSGRAAYNEQFF	TGTGCCAGCAGCTTAGCCCTCCAGACTAGCGGGAGGGCTGCCTACAATGAGCAGTTCTTC
TRBV12-3/TRBV12-4	TRBJ1-1	TRBD1	few	CASSLAGTGKAFF	TGTGCCAGCAGTCTCGCCGGGACAGGGAAAGCTTTCTTT
TRBV7-6	TRBJ2-5	TRBD2	-	CASSSLSGREETQYF	TGTGCCAGCAGCTCACTTAGCGGGAGGGAAGAGACCCAGTACTTC
TRBV10-1	TRBJ2-3	-	-	CASSESYLGATDTQYF	TGCGCCAGCAGTGAGTCGTATCTGGGGGCCACAGATACGCAGTATTTT
TRBV7-8	TRBJ1-1	TRBD1	-	CASSFGQGASNTEAFF	TGTGCCAGCAGCTTCGGCCAGGGGGCTTCGAACACTGAAGCTTTCTTT
TRBV27	TRBJ2-7	TRBD2	-	CASSFVGSGRTSSYEQYF	TGTGCCAGCAGTTTCGTTGGTAGCGGGAGGACGAGCTCCTACGAGCAGTACTTC
TRBV4-2	TRBJ1-1	-	-	CASSQETGGNTEAFF	TGTGCCAGCAGCCAAGAAACGGGGGGGAACACTGAAGCTTTCTTT
TRBV20-1	TRBJ1-1	-	-	CSASRSGNTNTEAFF	TGCAGTGCTAGTAGGAGCGGCAACACTAACACTGAAGCTTTCTTT
TRBV12-3/TRBV12-4	TRBJ1-5	-	few	CASSLSGRRYSNQPQHF	TGTGCCAGCAGTTTAAGCGGTCGGAGATATAGCAATCAGCCCCAGCATTTT
TRBV25-1	TRBJ2-5	TRBD2	-	CASSAMGLAGQETQYF	TGTGCCAGCAGTGCGATGGGACTAGCGGGACAAGAGACCCAGTACTTC
TRBV12-3/TRBV12-4	TRBJ2-1	TRBD2	few	CASSSSGSHYNEQFF	TGTGCCAGCAGCTCTAGCGGGAGTCACTACAATGAGCAGTTCTTC
TRBV6-1	TRBJ1-3	-	-	CASSFRDARGNTIYF	TGTGCCAGCAGCTTCAGGGACGCTCGTGGAAACACCATATATTTT
TRBV7-2	TRBJ1-1	-	-	CASSLMTSLNTEAFF	TGTGCCAGCAGCTTAATGACCAGCCTGAACACTGAAGCTTTCTTT
TRBV5-8	TRBJ2-2	-	few	CASSSGPGRRELFF	TGTGCCAGCAGCTCGGGTCCAGGCCGGCGGGAGCTGTTTTTT
TRBV12-3/TRBV12-4	TRBJ2-5	-	-	CASSLLDRETQYF	TGTGCCAGCAGTTTACTAGATCGGGAGACCCAGTACTTC
TRBV2	TRBJ2-2	-	-	CASSRVDTGELFF	TGTGCCAGCAGCAGGGTAGACACCGGGGAGCTGTTTTTT
TRBV30	TRBJ2-1	TRBD1	few	CAWNRDSPYNEQFF	TGTGCCTGGAATAGGGACAGTCCGTACAATGAGCAGTTCTTC